A selection of T cell receptor beta chains follows, all from one sample in a study of blood T cell repertoires in COVID-19. Repertoires were generated with immunoSEQ multiplex PCR, while TCRdb's copy carries only in-frame clones and drops some. The data show tens of thousands of clones, around 80% seen once. The sample comprised peripheral blood. The source is a human donor in a cohort sampled during active COVID-19. The CDR3 runs from the conserved cysteine through the conserved F or W. A D gene is named only where the DNA matches it firmly. A row's size may be missing; if present it is once, few, many or a size class.

j_call: TRBJ2-5; d_call: NA; v_call: TRBV19; clone_size: NA; cdr3_nt: TGTGCCAGTAGGGGAGGAGAGACCCAGTACTTC; cdr3_aa: CASRGGETQYF
j_call: TRBJ2-5; d_call: TRBD1; v_call: TRBV5-1; clone_size: NA; cdr3_nt: TGCGCCAGCAGCCCCGGGACAGGGGGCTGGGAGACCCAGTACTTC; cdr3_aa: CASSPGTGGWETQYF
j_call: TRBJ2-3; d_call: NA; v_call: TRBV10-3; clone_size: NA; cdr3_nt: TGTGCCACAAGAGGCCGGTTTTACACAGATACGCAGTATTTT; cdr3_aa: CATRGRFYTDTQYF
j_call: TRBJ2-3; d_call: TRBD2; v_call: TRBV5-1; clone_size: NA; cdr3_nt: TGCGCCAGCAGCTTGGGGGCCGGGGGGGCCTCAGATACGCAGTATTTT; cdr3_aa: CASSLGAGGASDTQYF
j_call: TRBJ2-7; d_call: TRBD1; v_call: TRBV5-6; clone_size: NA; cdr3_nt: TGTGCCAGCAGCTTACGGACAGGGGAGTACGAGCAGTACTTC; cdr3_aa: CASSLRTGEYEQYF
j_call: TRBJ2-3; d_call: TRBD1; v_call: TRBV18; clone_size: NA; cdr3_nt: TGTGCCAGCTCACCCGGGGACAGAAACACAGATACGCAGTATTTT; cdr3_aa: CASSPGDRNTDTQYF
j_call: TRBJ1-1; d_call: TRBD1; v_call: TRBV9; clone_size: NA; cdr3_nt: TGTGCCAGCAGCCTCCGGGACAGGGAGAACACTGAAGCTTTCTTT; cdr3_aa: CASSLRDRENTEAFF
j_call: TRBJ1-3; d_call: NA; v_call: TRBV3-1/TRBV3-2; clone_size: NA; cdr3_nt: TGTGCCAGCAGCCAAGAACTGGTCTCTGGAAACACCATATATTTT; cdr3_aa: CASSQELVSGNTIYF
j_call: TRBJ1-6; d_call: NA; v_call: TRBV7-9; clone_size: NA; cdr3_nt: TGTGCCAGCAGCTTAGGCGGTCAGAACTCACCCCTCCACTTT; cdr3_aa: CASSLGGQNSPLHF
j_call: TRBJ1-3; d_call: NA; v_call: TRBV5-6; clone_size: once; cdr3_nt: TGTGCCAGCAGCTTGGCGTTGGGGCTACTCTCTGGAAACACCATATATTTT; cdr3_aa: CASSLALGLLSGNTIYF
j_call: TRBJ1-4; d_call: TRBD1; v_call: TRBV5-6; clone_size: few; cdr3_nt: TGTGCCAGCAGCGTGAGACAGGGGGCTTTGGAAAAACTGTTTTTT; cdr3_aa: CASSVRQGALEKLFF
j_call: TRBJ2-7; d_call: NA; v_call: TRBV2; clone_size: NA; cdr3_nt: TGTGCCAGCAGTGTAAAGCACGAGCAGTACTTC; cdr3_aa: CASSVKHEQYF
j_call: TRBJ2-7; d_call: NA; v_call: TRBV5-5; clone_size: NA; cdr3_nt: TGTGCCAGCAGCCTTCAGGGCGACGATTTATACGAGCAGTACTTC; cdr3_aa: CASSLQGDDLYEQYF
j_call: TRBJ2-3; d_call: NA; v_call: TRBV3-1/TRBV3-2; clone_size: NA; cdr3_nt: TGTGCCAGCAGCCGTACGACTAGGGCGCAGTATTTT; cdr3_aa: CASSRTTRAQYF
j_call: TRBJ2-2; d_call: NA; v_call: TRBV24-1; clone_size: NA; cdr3_nt: TGTGCCACCAGTGACAACAGGGTGGGCACCGGGGAGCTGTTTTTT; cdr3_aa: CATSDNRVGTGELFF
j_call: TRBJ1-5; d_call: NA; v_call: TRBV4-1; clone_size: few; cdr3_nt: TGCGCCAGCAGCCAAGATCCCGCGAGGGGCAATCAGCCCCAGCATTTT; cdr3_aa: CASSQDPARGNQPQHF
j_call: TRBJ2-7; d_call: NA; v_call: TRBV6-6; clone_size: once; cdr3_nt: TGTGCCAGCAGTTACTCGGCAGCTCTACGGGACTACGAGCAGTACTTC; cdr3_aa: CASSYSAALRDYEQYF
j_call: TRBJ2-7; d_call: TRBD2; v_call: TRBV19; clone_size: NA; cdr3_nt: TGTGCCAGTAGTACCAGGAGCGGGGGCCCGGGTGGGACCTACGAGCAGTACTTC; cdr3_aa: CASSTRSGGPGGTYEQYF
j_call: TRBJ1-6; d_call: TRBD1; v_call: TRBV5-4; clone_size: NA; cdr3_nt: TGTGCCAGCAGCTTGGCAGGGGGCGGGTATAATTCACCCCTCCACTTT; cdr3_aa: CASSLAGGGYNSPLHF
j_call: TRBJ2-3; d_call: NA; v_call: TRBV5-1; clone_size: NA; cdr3_nt: TGCGCCAGCAGCTTGCGCGCCTTTAACACAGATACGCAGTATTTT; cdr3_aa: CASSLRAFNTDTQYF